The text below deals with one T cell receptor (beta chain). Antigen: not known. Using RNA transcripts as the source, TCR beta CDR3 regions were amplified. Researchers ran a first-round RT-PCR on the TCR CDR3 using the HTBI primer set. Via MiXCR, TCRdb re-called the multiplex PCR reads, giving one row per CDR3 protein. The table has 200,000 to 250,000 distinct CDR3 sequences, about 24% seen once. Trimming took 5 bases from V and 4 from J, leaving 11 bases between them. Germline-derived CDR1 and CDR2 are MNHEY and SVGEGT. The CDR3 has 13 amino acids. This sample was taken from a study of T cells in Graves' hyperthyroidism and ophthalmopathy. General observations from the study: Blood samples included most of the expanded thyroid clonotypes exceeding 0.001.

The rearrangement links TRBV6-2 or TRBV6-3 to TRBJ1-1; D is unresolved. Sequenced input: blood. The clonotype was recovered from a woman between 40 and 50 years old with Graves' ophthalmopathy. The DNA for the CDR3 is TGTGCCAGCAGTCATGGGGTGAGCACTGAAGCTTTCTTT. Translating it yields CASSHGVSTEAFF.